This is a list of T cell receptor beta chains from one sample in a study of blood T cell repertoires in COVID-19. The table came from immunoSEQ multiplex PCR; TCRdb's copy has only in-frame clones and leaves some out. The repertoire has roughly 330,000 clones, more than 75% of them found once; the top ten carry about 5.4%. Sequencing was carried out using PBMCs or T cells enriched from blood (not recorded which). The receptors shown here come from a young woman who had recovered from COVID-19. Each CDR3 is given without its conserved first and last residue. The order of the fields is V gene, clone size, J gene, CDR3 protein. Part of the rows lack a size; the others show once, few, many or a class for expanded clones.

TRBV28	-	TRBJ1-4	ASSLTGANEKLF
TRBV5-6	-	TRBJ2-7	ASSSPRVEQGTGYEQY
TRBV10-2	-	TRBJ2-1	ASSETSGSYNEQF
TRBV28	-	TRBJ1-5	ASSLHDRAQPQH
TRBV27	-	TRBJ2-1	ASSFLGGSSYNEQF
TRBV11-3	-	TRBJ2-2	ASSSRGADTGELF
TRBV7-9	-	TRBJ2-3	ASSLQGAGDTQY
TRBV27	-	TRBJ2-3	ASSLFGAGAPRDTQY
TRBV5-1	few	TRBJ1-6	ASSLEQLNSPLH
TRBV7-2	-	TRBJ1-5	ASSLETGQPQH
TRBV10-3	-	TRBJ2-7	AIKSRGDSNEQY
TRBV5-1	-	TRBJ2-3	ASSLAGGDTQY
TRBV6-5	-	TRBJ1-1	ASSDRLGTEAF
TRBV7-2	-	TRBJ2-7	ASSWGEYSYEQY
TRBV10-3	-	TRBJ1-1	AAKPGTSNTEAF
TRBV4-2	few	TRBJ1-1	ASSQVGADNTEAF